This is a list of T cell receptor beta chains from one sample in a study of a mutant IDH1 vaccine in newly diagnosed glioma. These TCRs' antigens remain unknown. Sequenced by immunoSEQ multiplex PCR; TCRdb stores in-frame clones only, minus some. The sample has some 29,000 clones, approximately 78% seen once. The sample consisted of PBMCs, taken from a glioma patient whose treatment included an IDH1 peptide vaccine. The receptors come from a woman aged 25 to 39 with glioma. Each CDR3 is given with its conserved first and last residue. A D gene is named only where the DNA matches it firmly.

V	D	CDR3
TRBV4-1	.	CASSQEPQVLTLNTEAFF
TRBV5-1	.	CASSQGRADTQYF
TRBV29-1	.	CSVDSGHTEAFF
TRBV7-9	.	CASSGATTPEAFF
TRBV2	.	CASSEARSTDIQYF
TRBV5-1	TRBD1	CASSLTGQASRKLFF
TRBV11-2	TRBD1	CASSLSPPRDRAYEQYF
TRBV6-1	.	CASSEEGGLAKNIQYF
TRBV21-1	.	CASSTYDSSSGANVLTF
TRBV19	TRBD1	CASKQESGGGYGYTF
TRBV6-1	.	CASSEVAAYEQYF
TRBV18	.	CASSPIGRGEQYF
TRBV4-1	.	CASSPGQSDTQYF
TRBV20-1	TRBD2	CSARDQRGVWF
TRBV6-5	.	CASRRGDYGYTF
TRBV4-2	.	CASMGSGELFF
TRBV4-3	.	CASSLTRNNEQFF
TRBV7-6	TRBD1	CASSLGDRGPGELFF
TRBV10-3	.	CAISQGYSPLHF
TRBV5-1	TRBD1	CASSLSPGQGEAFF
TRBV2	.	CASSGQVGYGYTF
TRBV6-5	.	CATRRGENSPLHF
TRBV5-1	TRBD2	CASSMDVAGGGETQYF
TRBV20-1	.	CSGQPQHF
TRBV5-1	.	CASSLLGEVEQYF
TRBV6-5	.	CASSYDTVRGYTF
TRBV2	.	CATDSVDTEAFF